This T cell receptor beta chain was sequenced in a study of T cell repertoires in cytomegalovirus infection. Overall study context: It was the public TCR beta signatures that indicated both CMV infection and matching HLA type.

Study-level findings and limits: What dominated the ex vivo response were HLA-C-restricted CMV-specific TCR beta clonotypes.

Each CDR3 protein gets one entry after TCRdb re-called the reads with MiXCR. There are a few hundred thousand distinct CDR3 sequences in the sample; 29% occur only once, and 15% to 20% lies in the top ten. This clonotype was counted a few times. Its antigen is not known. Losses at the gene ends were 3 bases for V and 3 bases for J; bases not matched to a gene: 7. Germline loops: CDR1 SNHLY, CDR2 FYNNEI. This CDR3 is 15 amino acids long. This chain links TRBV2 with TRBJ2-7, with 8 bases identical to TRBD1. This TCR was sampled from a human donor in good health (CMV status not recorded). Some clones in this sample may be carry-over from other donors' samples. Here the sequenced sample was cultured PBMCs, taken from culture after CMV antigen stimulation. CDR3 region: CASSDGQGAYYEQYF. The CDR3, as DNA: TGTGCCAGCAGTGACGGTCAGGGGGCTTACTACGAGCAGTACTTC.